This paragraph reports one T cell receptor beta chain. This clonotype is judged medium-sized (0.01 to 0.1%). Its antigen specificity is not known. No base qualities exist here, and no much larger clone lies one base off it. This specimen's treatment or condition label, per the study, means: allogeneic hematopoietic cell transplantation with graft depleted of TCRalphabeta T cells and CD19 B cells. Transplant recipients were children who received TCRalphabeta/CD19-depleted allogeneic hematopoietic cell grafts. This sample is drawn from a study of T-cell reconstitution after alpha-beta-depleted transplantation in children (dated by TCRdb to about 2016). Looking at the study overall: Using TCR repertoire profiling, the study followed T-cell immune reconstitution in a quantitative way in children after TCRalphabeta/CD19-depleted allogeneic hematopoietic cell transplantation.

Between the V and J ends, shortened by 4 bases and 0 bases respectively, the junction contains 8 bases. The CDR3, cysteine through phenylalanine, is 14 amino acids long. The read is trimmed to its CDR3 DNA, 42 bases read in frame from base 1. Overall study outcomes, separate from this receptor: In some patients, the high TCRbeta diversity seen at day 60 was put down to recipient T cells and intrathymic progenitors that had survived conditioning. Over subsequent months, a decline in hyperexpanded clone frequencies was noted, and after one year, T-cell counts and TCRbeta diversity were mostly ascribed to newly produced T cells. Apparently early alphabetaT-cell count recovery about two months after transplant reportedly relied on only several hundred rapidly expanded clones derived from non-depleted graft cells.

The library relied on PCR. The sample was run on an Illumina HiSeq 2500. Molecular barcoding was employed in the preparation of TCR libraries, with unique molecular identifiers being used to normalize TCRbeta repertoire quantification. Through fastp at Q25 and MiXCR, TCRdb rebuilt clones from the public reads, retaining in-frame beta chains. CDR3 protein sequences are deduplicated, and each keeps its most common genes and DNA. The table for this sample lists fewer than 20,000 distinct CDR3 sequences; approximately 5.3% of them were counted only once. In total, the top ten clones hold roughly 6.4% of the sample.

This sequence originates from a boy between 5 and 17 years old with acute lymphoblastic leukemia, due to receive a stem cell transplant. Sample: PBMCs, taken before TCRalphabeta/CD19-depleted stem cell transplant. This chain is built from TRBV12-3 or TRBV12-4 and TRBJ2-3; the D gene cannot be resolved reliably. The CDR3 is CASSSPTSTDTQYF. The DNA is as follows: TGTGCCAGCAGTTCCCCTACTAGCACAGATACGCAGTATTTT.